Listed here is a single T cell receptor (beta chain). Antigen unknown. The sample belongs to a study of T-cell reconstitution after alpha-beta-depleted transplantation in children. The CDR3 totals 17 residues. V lost 6 bases and J lost 4; bases outside the gene matches: 10. Germline loops: CDR1 SNHLY, CDR2 FYNNEI. Preparation of the TCRbeta library involved a method that used unique molecular identifiers. TCRdb passed the PCR reads through MiXCR, listing each CDR3 protein once. The sample holds approximately 1,000,000 distinct CDR3 sequences, less than 30% seen once. Whole-study results and caveats: At day 60, the high TCRbeta diversity found in some patients originated from recipient T cells and thymic progenitors that had survived. By about two months after transplant, alpha-beta T cells reportedly arose from several hundred graft clones that had expanded. Counts and diversity of T cells one year after transplant came mostly from newly produced T cells.

The clonotype comes from a boy younger than two who had a stem cell transplant for SCID, so the T cells may come from the graft donor. This rearrangement joins TRBV2 to TRBJ2-2, with 11 positions matching TRBD2. This material consisted of PBMCs, mostly from graft donor cells, taken 360 days after TCRalphabeta/CD19-depleted stem cell transplant. This CDR3 reads CASRYDTSGRTTGELFF. The CDR3 DNA is TGTGCCAGCAGATATGATACTAGCGGGAGAACCACCGGGGAGCTGTTTTTT.